This paragraph reports one TCR beta chain. Antigen specificity is unknown. V lost 8 bases to trimming and J lost 5 bases, with 8 bases between them. This CDR3 spans 11 amino acids. Germline V lookup: CDR1 KGHDR, CDR2 SFDVKD. Profiling relied on immunoSEQ multiplex PCR, and the TCRdb table lists in-frame clones only, not all of them. The data show approximately 100,000 clones, approximately 87% seen once. This sample was included in a study of T cell responses to AZD1222 COVID-19 vaccine. Study-wide results and limits: White British donors predominated, females outnumbered males, and clonal diversity was possibly underestimated. Spike-wide vaccine-associated CD4 TCRs dominated at 160-218 and 743-854. Scientists sampled the repertoires only once the peak T cell response had passed.

The TCR comes from an adult in good health. The rearrangement uses TRBV24-1 and TRBJ1-1, with D unclear. Specimen: peripheral blood, collected on day 0 of AZD1222 vaccination. The CDR3 sequence is CATTRETEAFF. CDR3 coding DNA: TGTGCCACCACAAGGGAAACTGAAGCTTTCTTT.